Each of the 8 T cell receptor beta chains below was sequenced from the same sample in a study of shared clonotypes between healthy human individuals (TCRdb year 2020). Libraries came from the immunoSEQ multiplex PCR assay. Here the immuneACCESS table is served through TCRdb, limited to in-frame sequences with V and J called. Missing clones are a known gap in these copies; in checked studies unresolved V genes cover under half, and the rest lacks a known reason. Here the sample has a few million clones; around 95% occur a single time. Roughly 0.13% of the sample goes to the ten largest clones. Sequencing was carried out using naive CD4+ T cells sorted from blood. What this sample's cell subset or site label stands for: CD45RA+ positively selected. These receptor sequences come from a man younger than 35 in good health.

This CDR3 is CASSLEAGGMGYGYTF. DNA for the CDR3: TGCGCCAGCAGCTTGGAAGCAGGGGGCATGGGTTATGGCTACACCTTC. This chain joins TRBV5-1 and TRBJ1-2; 8 nucleotides agree with TRBD1. This CDR3 comprises 16 residues. Germline lookup yields CDR1 SGHRS and CDR2 YFSETQ. J lost 5 bases, V lost 0 bases, and 9 bases had no gene match.

This clone occurred once. The V and J genes are TRBV28 and TRBJ1-1; 10 bases line up with TRBD1. Germline CDR1 reads MDHEN; CDR2 reads SYDVKM. The CDR3 consists of 17 residues. Trimming cost V 2 bases and J 5 bases; bases outside gene matches: 11. Here the CDR3 reads CASSLMSGGQGLTEAFF. Here the CDR3 DNA reads TGTGCCAGCAGTTTAATGAGCGGGGGACAGGGGTTAACTGAAGCTTTCTTT.

The rearrangement links TRBV4-2 to TRBJ2-5; the D gene is possibly TRBD1 (5 bases). CDR1 and CDR2 (germline): LGHNA, YNFKEQ. V gave up 0 bases and J gave up 7 bases, with 12 bases separating them. The CDR3 totals 14 residues. The CDR3 DNA sequence: TGTGCCAGCAGCCAAGATTATAGGGGTGGGACCCAGTACTTC. Translated: CASSQDYRGGTQYF.

The chain combines TRBV6-1 with TRBJ2-7, with 7 bases aligning to TRBD1. The ends lost 6 bases at V and 2 bases at J; junction bases unmatched: 7. Germline CDR1 and CDR2: MNHNS and SASEGT. The CDR3 loop spans 14 amino acids. The CDR3 nucleotides read TGTGCCAGCAGAGCAGGGGGATTGACCTACGAGCAGTACTTC. Translating gives CASRAGGLTYEQYF.

The genes are TRBV9 and TRBJ2-1; 9 nucleotides match TRBD2. The CDR3 extends over 15 amino acids. V was clipped by 4 bases and J by 3 bases; unmatched bases: 5. Per the germline V gene, CDR1 is SGDLS and CDR2 is YYNGEE. In DNA form, the CDR3 reads TGTGCCAGCAGCATAGCGGGAGTCGACTACAATGAGCAGTTCTTC. Translated: CASSIAGVDYNEQFF.

To note about this clone: At the DNA level, this CDR3 is encoded by other sequences in the same sample as well. J is TRBJ2-5 and V is TRBV7-9; D remains ambiguous. The germline V and J ends were trimmed by 1 base and 5 bases, with 11 bases remaining between them. CDR3 size: 14 residues. The germline CDR1 and CDR2 sequences are SEHNR and FQNEAQ (reference sequence). The CDR3 loop is CASSLGTGDETQYF. The CDR3 DNA sequence: TGTGCCAGCAGCTTAGGAACGGGCGATGAGACCCAGTACTTC.

V usage is TRBV6-6 and J usage is TRBJ2-7, with a tentative D call TRBD2 (7 bases). The V gene's germline CDR1 is MNHNY and CDR2 SVGAGI (reference sequence). This CDR3 region has 15 residues. The germline V and J ends were trimmed by 7 bases and 7 bases, with 23 bases remaining between them. The CDR3 DNA sequence: TGTGCCAGCACCCTAGTGGGGGGGGCACCGTCAGAGCAGTACTTC. It translates to CASTLVGGAPSEQYF.

The chain combines TRBV4-1 with TRBJ1-5, with D tentatively TRBD1 (5 bases). Germline V gene lookup returns CDR1 MGHRA and CDR2 YSYEKL. V lost 5 bases, J lost 2 bases, and 16 bases lay in between. The CDR3 length is 16 residues. The chain's CDR3 is CASSAVRGDGNQPQHF. The CDR3 DNA reads as TGCGCCAGCAGCGCGGTTAGGGGCGACGGCAATCAGCCCCAGCATTTT.